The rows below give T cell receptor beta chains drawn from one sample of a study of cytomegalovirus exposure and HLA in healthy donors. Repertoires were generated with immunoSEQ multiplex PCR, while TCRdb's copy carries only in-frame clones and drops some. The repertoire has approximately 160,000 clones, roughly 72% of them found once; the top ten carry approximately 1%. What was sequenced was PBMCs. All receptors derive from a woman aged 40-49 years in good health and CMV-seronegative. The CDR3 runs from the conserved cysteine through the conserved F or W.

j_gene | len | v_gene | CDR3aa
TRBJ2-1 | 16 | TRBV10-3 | CAISEGGAAGFNEQFF
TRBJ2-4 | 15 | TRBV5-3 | CARSLGTAAKNIQYF
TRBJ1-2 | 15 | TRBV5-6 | CASSSWTGGDYGYTF
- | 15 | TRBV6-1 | CASSVLQTGGYEQYF
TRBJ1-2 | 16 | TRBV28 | CASSLGGVRGHYGYTF
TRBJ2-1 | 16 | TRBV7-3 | CASSSALGGMGNEQFF
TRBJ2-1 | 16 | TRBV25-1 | CASISLWTGTINEQFF
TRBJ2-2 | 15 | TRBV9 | CASSVSGTNTGELFF
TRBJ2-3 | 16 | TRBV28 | CASSLARGRATDTQYF
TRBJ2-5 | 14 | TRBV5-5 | CASSLDPREETQYF
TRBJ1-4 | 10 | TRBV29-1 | CSAANEKLFF
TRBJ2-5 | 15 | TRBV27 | CASSFQRGFGETQYF
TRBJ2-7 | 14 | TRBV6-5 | CASRPPGRPYEQYF
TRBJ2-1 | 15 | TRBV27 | CASSSDRRYPNEQFF
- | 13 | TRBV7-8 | CASSLGGVSEQYF
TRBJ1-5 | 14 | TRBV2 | CASRGRPSNQPQHF
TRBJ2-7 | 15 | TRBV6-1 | CASSESPAGNYEQYF
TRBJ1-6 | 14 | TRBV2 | CARRTGQGNSPLHF
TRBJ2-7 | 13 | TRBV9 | CASSPGTTLEQYF
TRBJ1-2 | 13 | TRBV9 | CASSVDGQGGYTF
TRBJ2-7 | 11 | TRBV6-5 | CASSDRGEQYF
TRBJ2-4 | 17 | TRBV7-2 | CASSFLGLAVAKNIQYF
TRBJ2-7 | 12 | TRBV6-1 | CASTYGLYEQYF
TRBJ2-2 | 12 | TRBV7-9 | CASSPESAELFF
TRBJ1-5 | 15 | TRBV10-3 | CAISEFRGPNQPQHF
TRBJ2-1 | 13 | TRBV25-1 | CASSRLAGGEQFF
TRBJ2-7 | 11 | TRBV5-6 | CASSTRHEQYF
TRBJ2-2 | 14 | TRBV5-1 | CASGTSSNTGELFF
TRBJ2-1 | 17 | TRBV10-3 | CAISEPRLAGGGDEQFF
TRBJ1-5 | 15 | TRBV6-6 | CASSYQTGEGQPQHF
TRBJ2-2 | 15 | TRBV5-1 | CASSLPSTSTGELFF
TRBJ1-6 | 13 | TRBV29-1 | CSVARDRESPLHF
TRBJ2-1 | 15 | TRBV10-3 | CAIREGTGGAYEQFF
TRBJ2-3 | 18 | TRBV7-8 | CASSLRGLDFAGKDTQYF
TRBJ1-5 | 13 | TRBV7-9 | CASSSTGYQPQHF
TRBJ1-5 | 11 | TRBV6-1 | CASLAGDRRHF
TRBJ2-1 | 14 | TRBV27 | CAIQSGRGDNEQFF
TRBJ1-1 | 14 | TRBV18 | CASSPGEGATEAFF
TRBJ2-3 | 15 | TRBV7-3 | CASSLEGQGTDTQYF
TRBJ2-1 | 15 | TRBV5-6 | CASSRPRSSYNEQFF
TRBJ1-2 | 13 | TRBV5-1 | CASSSRVDYGYTF
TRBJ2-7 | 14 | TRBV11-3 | CASSLGGEPYEQYF
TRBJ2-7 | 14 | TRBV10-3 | CAISEGQGAYEQYF
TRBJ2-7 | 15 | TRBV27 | CASSFLAGLPYEQYF
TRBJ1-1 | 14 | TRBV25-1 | CASSDQVIGTEAFF
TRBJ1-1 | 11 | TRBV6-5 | CASSYLGRAFF
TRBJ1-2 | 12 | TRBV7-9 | CASSETGNGYTF
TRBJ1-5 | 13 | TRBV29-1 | CSVGTGGNQPQHF
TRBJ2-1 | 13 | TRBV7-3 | CASSTSAVNEQFF